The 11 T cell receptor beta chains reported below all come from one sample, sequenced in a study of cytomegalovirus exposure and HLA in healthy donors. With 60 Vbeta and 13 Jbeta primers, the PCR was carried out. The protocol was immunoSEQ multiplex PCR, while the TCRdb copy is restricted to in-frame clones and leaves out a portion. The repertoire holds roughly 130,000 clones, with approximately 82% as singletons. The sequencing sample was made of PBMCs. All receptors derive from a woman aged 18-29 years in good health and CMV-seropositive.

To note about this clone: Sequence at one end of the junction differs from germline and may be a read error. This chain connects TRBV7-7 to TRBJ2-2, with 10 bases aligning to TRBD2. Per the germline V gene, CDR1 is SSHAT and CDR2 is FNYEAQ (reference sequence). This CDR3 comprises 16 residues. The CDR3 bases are TGTGCTAGCAGCCCCGTTAGCGGGGGGAATGGCGGGGAGCTGTTTTTT. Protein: CASSPVSGGNGGELFF.

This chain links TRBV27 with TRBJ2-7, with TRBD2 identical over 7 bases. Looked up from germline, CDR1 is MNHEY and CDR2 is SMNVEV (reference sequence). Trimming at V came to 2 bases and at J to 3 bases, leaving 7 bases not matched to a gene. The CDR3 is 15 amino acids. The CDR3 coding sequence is TGTGCCAGCAGTTTAGCGGGGGTCAGCTGCTACGAGCAGTACTTC. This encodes CASSLAGVSCYEQYF.

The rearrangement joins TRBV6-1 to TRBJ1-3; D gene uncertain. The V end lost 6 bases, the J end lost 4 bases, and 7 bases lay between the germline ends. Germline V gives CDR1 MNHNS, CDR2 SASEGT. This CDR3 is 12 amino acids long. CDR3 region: CASRETGNTIYF. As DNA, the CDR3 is TGTGCCAGCAGGGAAACAGGAAACACCATATATTTT.

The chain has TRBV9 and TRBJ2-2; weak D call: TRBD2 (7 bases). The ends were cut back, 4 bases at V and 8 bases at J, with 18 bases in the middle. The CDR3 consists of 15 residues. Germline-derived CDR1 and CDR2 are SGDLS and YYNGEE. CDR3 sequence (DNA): TGTGCCAGCAGCATAGATCCGGCGGGGGCTGGGGAGCTGTTTTTT. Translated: CASSIDPAGAGELFF.

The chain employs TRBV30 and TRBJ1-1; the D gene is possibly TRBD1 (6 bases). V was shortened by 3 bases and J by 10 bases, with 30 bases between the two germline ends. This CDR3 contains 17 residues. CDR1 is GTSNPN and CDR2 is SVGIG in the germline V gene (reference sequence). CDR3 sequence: CAWSHQAAGATRQVAFF. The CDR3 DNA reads TGTGCCTGGAGCCATCAAGCGGCAGGGGCTACCAGACAGGTAGCTTTCTTT.

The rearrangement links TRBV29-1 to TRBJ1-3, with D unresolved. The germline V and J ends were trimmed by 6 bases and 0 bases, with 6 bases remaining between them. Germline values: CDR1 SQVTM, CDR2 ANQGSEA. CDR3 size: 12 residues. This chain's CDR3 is CSVFLSGNTIYF. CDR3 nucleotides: TGCAGCGTCTTCCTCTCTGGAAACACCATATATTTT.

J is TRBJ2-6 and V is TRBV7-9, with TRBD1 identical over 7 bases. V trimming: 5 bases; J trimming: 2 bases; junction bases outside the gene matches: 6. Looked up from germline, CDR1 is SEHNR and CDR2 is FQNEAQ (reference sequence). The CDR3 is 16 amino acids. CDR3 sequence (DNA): TGTGCCAGCAGCATAGACAGGGTTCCTGGGGCCAACGTCCTGACTTTC. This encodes CASSIDRVPGANVLTF.

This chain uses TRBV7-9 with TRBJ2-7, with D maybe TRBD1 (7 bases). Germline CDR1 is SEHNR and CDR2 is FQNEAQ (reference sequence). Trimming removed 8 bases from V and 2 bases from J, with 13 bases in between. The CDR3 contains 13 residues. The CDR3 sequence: CASGGQGAYEQYF. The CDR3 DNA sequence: TGTGCCAGCGGGGGGCAGGGGGCCTACGAGCAGTACTTC. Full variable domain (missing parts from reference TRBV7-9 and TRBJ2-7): DTGVSQNPRHKITKRGQNVTFRCDPISEHNRLYWYRQTLGQGPEFLTYFQNEAQLEKSRLLSDRFSAERPKGSFSTLEIQRTEQGDSAMYLCASGGQGAYEQYFGPGTRLTVT.

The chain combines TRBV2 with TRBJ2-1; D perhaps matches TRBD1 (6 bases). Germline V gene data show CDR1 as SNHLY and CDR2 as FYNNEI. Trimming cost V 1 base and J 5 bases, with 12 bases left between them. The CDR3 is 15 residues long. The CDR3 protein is CASSEVGQGNNEQFF. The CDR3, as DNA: TGTGCCAGCAGTGAAGTCGGGCAGGGGAACAATGAGCAGTTCTTC.

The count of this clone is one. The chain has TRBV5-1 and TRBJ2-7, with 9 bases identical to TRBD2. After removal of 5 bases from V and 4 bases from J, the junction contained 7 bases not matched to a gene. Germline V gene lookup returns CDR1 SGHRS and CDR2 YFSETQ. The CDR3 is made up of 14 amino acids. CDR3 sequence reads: CASREGGGAYEQYF. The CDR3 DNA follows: TGCGCCAGCAGGGAGGGCGGGGGGGCGTACGAGCAGTACTTC.

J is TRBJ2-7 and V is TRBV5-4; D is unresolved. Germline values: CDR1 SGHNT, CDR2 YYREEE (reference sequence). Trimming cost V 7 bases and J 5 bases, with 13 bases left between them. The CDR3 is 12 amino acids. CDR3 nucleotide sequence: TGTGCCAGCGGCATGGAAGCCCACGAGCAGTACTTC. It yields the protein CASGMEAHEQYF.